This is a list of T cell receptor beta chains from one sample in a study of blood T cell repertoires in COVID-19. Repertoires were generated with immunoSEQ multiplex PCR, while TCRdb's copy carries only in-frame clones and drops some. The table includes around 400,000 clones, around 92% detected once. The sequenced material came from peripheral blood. The receptor set was obtained from a man in his forties with acute or convalescent COVID-19. Each CDR3 is given with its conserved first and last residue. The order of the fields is D gene, V gene, clone size, J gene, CDR3 DNA, CDR3 protein. The D gene is left open where the match is weak. The size of a clone is reported for some rows only, either as once, few or many, or as a class for expanded clones.

d_call: TRBD1
v_call: TRBV14
clone_size: -
j_call: TRBJ1-6
cdr3_nt: TGTGCCAGCAGCCAATTGGGACAGGGGGTCAATTCACCCCTCCACTTT
cdr3_aa: CASSQLGQGVNSPLHF

d_call: TRBD1
v_call: TRBV24-1
clone_size: -
j_call: TRBJ2-1
cdr3_nt: TGTGCCACCAGTGAAGGGACAGGGTATCCTGAGCAGTTCTTC
cdr3_aa: CATSEGTGYPEQFF

d_call: TRBD1
v_call: TRBV11-2
clone_size: -
j_call: TRBJ2-1
cdr3_nt: TGTGCCAGCAGCCCGTGGACAGGAATAAATGAGCAGTTCTTC
cdr3_aa: CASSPWTGINEQFF

d_call: -
v_call: TRBV25-1
clone_size: -
j_call: TRBJ2-1
cdr3_nt: TGTGCCAGCAGTGAATATGCGGGAAGGGTTGGAGAGCAGTTCTTC
cdr3_aa: CASSEYAGRVGEQFF

d_call: -
v_call: TRBV5-8
clone_size: -
j_call: TRBJ1-5
cdr3_nt: TGTGCCAGCAGCCTACAGGGAGTTAGCAATCAGCCCCAGCATTTT
cdr3_aa: CASSLQGVSNQPQHF

d_call: TRBD2
v_call: TRBV10-1
clone_size: few
j_call: TRBJ2-4
cdr3_nt: TGCGCCAGCAGTGAGGGGTGGTTAGCGGGAGAGTGGGCCAAAAACATTCAGTACTTC
cdr3_aa: CASSEGWLAGEWAKNIQYF

d_call: -
v_call: TRBV9
clone_size: -
j_call: TRBJ2-3
cdr3_nt: TGTGCCAGCAGCGTAGACGGGAGCTCAGCAGATACGCAGTATTTT
cdr3_aa: CASSVDGSSADTQYF

d_call: TRBD1
v_call: TRBV18
clone_size: -
j_call: TRBJ1-4
cdr3_nt: TGTGCCAGCTCACAGGACAGGGTATGGACTAATGAAAAACTGTTTTTT
cdr3_aa: CASSQDRVWTNEKLFF

d_call: TRBD1
v_call: TRBV9
clone_size: -
j_call: TRBJ1-2
cdr3_nt: TGTGCCAGCAGCGTAGATTGGCAGGGGGGCTATGGCTACACCTTC
cdr3_aa: CASSVDWQGGYGYTF

d_call: TRBD2
v_call: TRBV5-1
clone_size: -
j_call: TRBJ2-3
cdr3_nt: TGCGCCAGCAGCCCGGGACTAGCGGGGGGGCAATCAGATACGCAGTATTTT
cdr3_aa: CASSPGLAGGQSDTQYF

d_call: -
v_call: TRBV27
clone_size: -
j_call: TRBJ2-3
cdr3_nt: TGTGCCAGCAGCCTGTTCGCGGGGCCTTCTAGCACAGATACGCAGTATTTT
cdr3_aa: CASSLFAGPSSTDTQYF

d_call: TRBD1
v_call: TRBV27
clone_size: -
j_call: TRBJ1-6
cdr3_nt: TGTGCCAGCAGGCGGGACAGGGCCAATTCACCCCTCCACTTT
cdr3_aa: CASRRDRANSPLHF

d_call: -
v_call: TRBV9
clone_size: few
j_call: TRBJ2-7
cdr3_nt: TGTGCCAGCAGCGTAGGTCCCGACAGTGACTACGAGCAGTACTTC
cdr3_aa: CASSVGPDSDYEQYF

d_call: -
v_call: TRBV18
clone_size: -
j_call: TRBJ1-1
cdr3_nt: TGTGCCAGCTCACCCGAGACACTTTGGGCCCCTTCGAAGGCTTTCTTT
cdr3_aa: CASSPETLWAPSKAFF

d_call: -
v_call: TRBV4-1
clone_size: -
j_call: TRBJ2-2
cdr3_nt: TGCGCCAGCAGCCGCCCAGGCGGACAGAACACCGGGGAGCTGTTTTTT
cdr3_aa: CASSRPGGQNTGELFF

d_call: TRBD1
v_call: TRBV5-1
clone_size: -
j_call: TRBJ2-1
cdr3_nt: TGCGCCAGCAACCCCTACAGGGGAGCCTACAATGAGCAGTTCTTC
cdr3_aa: CASNPYRGAYNEQFF

d_call: TRBD1
v_call: TRBV5-1
clone_size: -
j_call: TRBJ1-2
cdr3_nt: TGCGCCAGCAGCCTGACAGGGGCCGCGGGGGACTATGGCTACACCTTC
cdr3_aa: CASSLTGAAGDYGYTF

d_call: -
v_call: TRBV6-7
clone_size: -
j_call: TRBJ2-7
cdr3_nt: TGTGCCAGCAGTTACCTCCGTCGCGAGCAGTACTTC
cdr3_aa: CASSYLRREQYF

d_call: -
v_call: TRBV19
clone_size: -
j_call: TRBJ2-5
cdr3_nt: TGTGCCAGTAACGAAAGCCCTCAAGAGACCCAGTACTTC
cdr3_aa: CASNESPQETQYF

d_call: -
v_call: TRBV7-2
clone_size: -
j_call: TRBJ2-1
cdr3_nt: TGTGCCAGCAGCTTAGAGGCGGGAAGGGAGCAGTTCTTC
cdr3_aa: CASSLEAGREQFF

d_call: -
v_call: TRBV19
clone_size: -
j_call: TRBJ2-2
cdr3_nt: TGTGCCAGTAGTCTACTAGGTGCGAACACCGGGGAGCTGTTTTTT
cdr3_aa: CASSLLGANTGELFF

d_call: TRBD1
v_call: TRBV7-3
clone_size: -
j_call: TRBJ1-5
cdr3_nt: TGTGCCAGCAGCTTCCGGGACAGGGGTCGGATAAGCAATCAGCCCCAGCATTTT
cdr3_aa: CASSFRDRGRISNQPQHF

d_call: TRBD2
v_call: TRBV5-1
clone_size: -
j_call: TRBJ2-1
cdr3_nt: TGCGCCAGCAGCTTGGCGGCTAGCGGGAGGTATGAGCAGTTCTTC
cdr3_aa: CASSLAASGRYEQFF

d_call: -
v_call: TRBV7-8
clone_size: -
j_call: TRBJ2-1
cdr3_nt: TGTGCCAGCAGATGGGCGGGGGCCCGGCGGGAGCAGTTCTTC
cdr3_aa: CASRWAGARREQFF

d_call: TRBD1
v_call: TRBV29-1
clone_size: -
j_call: TRBJ1-2
cdr3_nt: TGCAGCGCAGGGACAGGGGGCACCTATGGCTACACCTTC
cdr3_aa: CSAGTGGTYGYTF

d_call: TRBD1
v_call: TRBV2
clone_size: -
j_call: TRBJ1-5
cdr3_nt: TGTGCCAGCCATTCCATTACAGGGGGTTTATATCAGCCCCAGCATTTT
cdr3_aa: CASHSITGGLYQPQHF

d_call: TRBD2
v_call: TRBV2
clone_size: -
j_call: TRBJ2-7
cdr3_nt: TGTGCCAGCAGTGGGACTAGCTACGAGCAGTACTTC
cdr3_aa: CASSGTSYEQYF

d_call: TRBD1
v_call: TRBV28
clone_size: -
j_call: TRBJ2-7
cdr3_nt: TGTGCCAGCAGGGATGGGACAGGGGGCAATAAGCAGTACTTC
cdr3_aa: CASRDGTGGNKQYF

d_call: TRBD1
v_call: TRBV7-8
clone_size: -
j_call: TRBJ1-4
cdr3_nt: TGTGCCAGCAGCCCGGACAGGGGGGGAGCAACTAATGAAAAACTGTTTTTT
cdr3_aa: CASSPDRGGATNEKLFF

d_call: -
v_call: TRBV18
clone_size: -
j_call: TRBJ2-7
cdr3_nt: TGTGCCAGCTCAAGCGGCCGAGTCGGCTCCTACGAGCAGTACTTC
cdr3_aa: CASSSGRVGSYEQYF

d_call: TRBD2
v_call: TRBV7-8
clone_size: once
j_call: TRBJ2-6
cdr3_nt: TGTGCCAGCAGCTTAAAGCGGGGTGGACCTGGGGCCAACGTCCTGACTTTC
cdr3_aa: CASSLKRGGPGANVLTF

d_call: TRBD1
v_call: TRBV7-8
clone_size: -
j_call: TRBJ1-2
cdr3_nt: TGTGCCAGCATGCCCGAGGGACAGGGGATGAAGGGCTACACCTTC
cdr3_aa: CASMPEGQGMKGYTF

d_call: -
v_call: TRBV9
clone_size: -
j_call: TRBJ1-1
cdr3_nt: TGTGCCAGCAGCGTATCGGTGAACACTGAAGCTTTCTTT
cdr3_aa: CASSVSVNTEAFF

d_call: TRBD1
v_call: TRBV13
clone_size: -
j_call: TRBJ2-7
cdr3_nt: TGTGCCAGCAGCTGGGGACAGGGATCGGCCGAGCAGTACTTC
cdr3_aa: CASSWGQGSAEQYF

d_call: -
v_call: TRBV2
clone_size: -
j_call: TRBJ2-7
cdr3_nt: TGTGCCACCCTCAGGCCGGACATCTCCTACGAGCAGTACTTC
cdr3_aa: CATLRPDISYEQYF

d_call: -
v_call: TRBV30
clone_size: once
j_call: TRBJ2-7
cdr3_nt: TGTGCCTGGAGTCCAAATCGGGAGCAAGACGAGCAGTACTTC
cdr3_aa: CAWSPNREQDEQYF

d_call: -
v_call: TRBV27
clone_size: -
j_call: TRBJ2-7
cdr3_nt: TGTGCCAGCAGTCCTCGGGGTGGGTTCTACGAGCAGTACTTC
cdr3_aa: CASSPRGGFYEQYF

d_call: TRBD1
v_call: TRBV19
clone_size: -
j_call: TRBJ1-3
cdr3_nt: TGTGCCAGTAGTATTGCCTCCGGACAGGGAGACACCATATATTTT
cdr3_aa: CASSIASGQGDTIYF

d_call: -
v_call: TRBV5-1
clone_size: -
j_call: TRBJ1-1
cdr3_nt: TGCGCCAGCAGGAACCCGCAGGGTCTCTCTGAAGCTTTCTTT
cdr3_aa: CASRNPQGLSEAFF

d_call: TRBD1
v_call: TRBV28
clone_size: -
j_call: TRBJ1-6
cdr3_nt: TGTGCCAGCAGTTCCCGACCGGGACAGCCTAATTCACCCCTCCACTTT
cdr3_aa: CASSSRPGQPNSPLHF

d_call: -
v_call: TRBV5-4
clone_size: -
j_call: TRBJ2-2
cdr3_nt: TGTGCCAGCAGCCTGTCCCCTCTAGGGGGACGGGCCGGGGAGCTGTTTTTT
cdr3_aa: CASSLSPLGGRAGELFF

d_call: TRBD1
v_call: TRBV3-1/TRBV3-2
clone_size: -
j_call: TRBJ2-3
cdr3_nt: TGTGCCAGCAGCCAAGTAGCGGACAGGGGGCCTTTAGACACAGATACGCAGTATTTT
cdr3_aa: CASSQVADRGPLDTDTQYF

d_call: TRBD1
v_call: TRBV7-3
clone_size: -
j_call: TRBJ1-2
cdr3_nt: TGTGCCAGCAGCCAACAACCCGGGACAGGGGAAGGCTACACCTTC
cdr3_aa: CASSQQPGTGEGYTF

d_call: -
v_call: TRBV7-8
clone_size: -
j_call: TRBJ2-7
cdr3_nt: TGTGCCAGCAGCTTAGTTTCGGGAGATGCCGAGCAGTACTTC
cdr3_aa: CASSLVSGDAEQYF

d_call: -
v_call: TRBV27
clone_size: -
j_call: TRBJ1-1
cdr3_nt: TGTGCCAGCAGCACTGTCGAGGAGCGGACTGAAGCTTTCTTT
cdr3_aa: CASSTVEERTEAFF

d_call: TRBD1
v_call: TRBV5-6
clone_size: once
j_call: TRBJ1-1
cdr3_nt: TGTGCCAGCAGCACCGGGACAGGCAAGCTGAACACTGAAGCTTTCTTT
cdr3_aa: CASSTGTGKLNTEAFF

d_call: TRBD1
v_call: TRBV2
clone_size: once
j_call: TRBJ1-5
cdr3_nt: TGTGCCAGCAGTGAGAGGGACAGCTCCCCGCATTTT
cdr3_aa: CASSERDSSPHF